This TCR beta chain was retrieved from a study of cytomegalovirus exposure and HLA in healthy donors. Study conclusions and caveats: In vitro work confirmed that three CMV-associated chains recognize CMV antigens. First-cohort TCR clusters tended to co-occur in the 95 to 150 validation repertoires, a later analysis found. Cytomegalovirus-associated TCR beta chains were listed, numbering roughly 150.

To note about this clone: Antigen unknown.

Data came from immunoSEQ multiplex PCR; TCRdb stores just in-frame clones and leaves some out. The data hold some 150,000 clones, with roughly 89% observed a single time. After removal of 0 bases from V and 1 base from J, the junction contained 9 bases not matched to a gene. CDR1 is LNHNV and CDR2 is YYDKDF in the germline V gene (reference sequence). The CDR3 spans 18 residues. Sample: PBMCs. The V and J genes are TRBV15 and TRBJ1-5; 7 bases line up with TRBD1. The sequence was collected from a woman aged 18-35 years in good health and CMV-seropositive. This CDR3 is CATSRDRRGLGSNQPQHF. For the CDR3, the DNA is TGTGCCACCAGCAGAGACAGAAGGGGGCTAGGGAGCAATCAGCCCCAGCATTTT.